Below, 14 T cell receptor beta chains from the same sample are listed, as sequenced in a study of Graves' ophthalmopathy and Graves' hyperthyroidism. From RNA, the CDR3 regions of TCR beta chains were amplified and sequenced. HTBI primers served in a first-round RT-PCR, which a second-round multiplex PCR followed. Via MiXCR, TCRdb re-called the multiplex PCR reads, giving one row per CDR3 protein. Of roughly 610,000 distinct CDR3 sequences listed, about 24% are singletons. Specimen: peripheral blood. The receptors derive from a woman between 18 and 29 years old with stable Graves' hyperthyroidism. Some clones in this sample may be carry-over from other donors' samples.

This clonotype was counted many times. This rearrangement joins TRBV12-3 or TRBV12-4 to TRBJ2-4; tentative D call: TRBD2 (5 bases). The CDR3 consists of 15 residues. V lost 4 bases, J lost 7 bases, and 17 bases lay in between. In DNA form, the CDR3 reads TGTGCCAGCAGTTCTTCTAGGGCCCGAGGGAACATTCAGTACTTC. Its translation: CASSSSRARGNIQYF.

V is TRBV2 and J is TRBJ2-7; possible D gene TRBD2, 6 bases. The CDR3 consists of 17 residues. Trimming stripped 9 bases from V and 2 bases from J, with 26 bases between. CDR1 is SNHLY, CDR2 FYNNEI, per germline. Written as DNA, the CDR3 is TGTGCCAGACGGTCGGGGATTCGCGGGACTCCAGCCTACGAGCAGTACTTC. Its protein is CARRSGIRGTPAYEQYF.

The chain combines TRBV15 with TRBJ1-3; D is ambiguous. Trimming cost V 0 bases and J 0 bases, with 6 bases left between them. The CDR3 has 15 residues. The V gene's germline CDR1 is LNHNV and CDR2 YYDKDF (reference sequence). This chain's CDR3 is CATSREAVSGNTIYF. The CDR3 bases are TGTGCCACCAGCAGAGAGGCCGTCTCTGGAAACACCATATATTTT.

Many counts were recorded for this clonotype. The V and J genes are TRBV30 and TRBJ1-1; D is uncertain. Germline V CDR1 and CDR2: GTSNPN, SVGIG (reference sequence). This CDR3 has 12 amino acids. The V and J ends lost 3 bases and 7 bases respectively, with 12 bases between them. CDR3 residues: CAWRPGFGEAFF. In nucleotides, the CDR3 is TGTGCCTGGAGACCGGGGTTCGGTGAAGCTTTCTTT. The whole variable domain, remainder taken from reference TRBV30 and TRBJ1-1, is SQTIHQWPATLVQPVGSPLSLECTVEGTSNPNLYWYRQAAGRGLQLLFYSVGIGQISSEVPQNLSASRPQDRQFILSSKKLLLSDSGFYLCAWRPGFGEAFFGQGTRLTVV.

This clonotype was counted many times. The V gene is TRBV19, the J gene TRBJ1-2; D remains ambiguous. The CDR3 spans 14 residues. Germline values: CDR1 LNHDA, CDR2 SQIVND (reference sequence). V lost 4 bases to trimming and J lost 3 bases, with 12 bases between them. The CDR3 here is CASSTTGNYYGYTF. In DNA form, the CDR3 reads TGTGCCAGTAGTACAACCGGGAACTACTATGGCTACACCTTC.

This clonotype appeared a few times. V gene TRBV6-5 combines with J gene TRBJ2-5, with D possibly TRBD2 on 7 matching bases. Germline V gene sequence: CDR1 MNHEY, CDR2 SVGAGI. Trimming shortened V by 2 bases and J by 4 bases, and 11 bases separated the two germline ends. CDR3 size: 14 residues. The CDR3 region is CASSYGGGAETQYF. As DNA, the CDR3 is TGTGCCAGCAGTTACGGGGGGGGCGCAGAGACCCAGTACTTC.

This rearrangement joins TRBV3-1 to TRBJ1-2; a possible D gene is TRBD1 (6 bases). The CDR3 extends over 13 amino acids. The ends were cut back, 4 bases at V and 6 bases at J, with 12 bases in the middle. CDR1 is LGHDT and CDR2 is YNNKEL in the germline V gene (reference sequence). The CDR3 DNA follows: TGTGCCAGCAGCCCGGACAGAAAACATGGCTACACCTTC. Residues: CASSPDRKHGYTF.

The V and J genes are TRBV28 and TRBJ1-6, with unresolved D. V dropped 5 bases and J dropped 3 bases, with 11 bases sitting between them. CDR1 is MDHEN, CDR2 SYDVKM, per germline. CDR3 size: 15 residues. CDR3 coding DNA: TGTGCCAGCAGTGAAGACACCCGCTATAATTCACCCCTCCACTTT. Translation gives CASSEDTRYNSPLHF.

This clonotype was counted many times. The chain carries TRBV6-1 and TRBJ2-7, with D perhaps TRBD2 (5 bases). Germline V gives CDR1 MNHNS, CDR2 SASEGT. The CDR3 spans 14 residues. Deletions cut 3 bases from V and 4 bases from J, with 13 bases between. The CDR3 DNA reads TGTGCCAGCAGTGAGGGGAGTCCGGTTTACGAGCAGTACTTC. Protein: CASSEGSPVYEQYF.

This sequence joins TRBV12-3 or TRBV12-4 and TRBJ1-6; 11 bases line up with TRBD1. The V and J ends lost 5 bases and 10 bases, in that order; junction bases with no gene match: 13. This CDR3 is built from 17 residues. The CDR3, as DNA: TGTGCCAGCAGTCCCCGGACAGGGGGCATTATTAACTCACCCCTCCACTTT. Translating gives CASSPRTGGIINSPLHF.

The rearrangement links TRBV11-1 to TRBJ2-2; 10 nucleotides align to TRBD2. Losses at the gene ends were 3 bases for V and 3 bases for J; bases not matched to a gene: 4. This CDR3 has 16 residues. Germline CDR1 reads SGHAT; CDR2 reads FQDESV (reference sequence). The CDR3 reads CASSFDSGGHTGELFF. Written as DNA, the CDR3 is TGTGCCAGCAGCTTCGATAGCGGGGGGCACACCGGGGAGCTGTTTTTT.

This clonotype was detected many times. V and J are TRBV4-1 and TRBJ1-2, with a possible D match to TRBD1 (6 bases). V was trimmed by 2 bases and J by 6 bases, leaving 13 bases between them. This CDR3 has 14 residues. Germline CDR1 is MGHRA and CDR2 is YSYEKL. CDR3 loop: CASSQPTGLDGYTF. CDR3 nucleotides: TGCGCCAGCAGCCAACCTACAGGGTTGGATGGCTACACCTTC.

This clonotype was seen many times. The V call is TRBV3-1, the J call TRBJ1-2, with D perhaps TRBD1 (6 bases). Deletions cut 6 bases from V and 5 bases from J, with 10 bases between. CDR3 length: 12 amino acids. CDR1 and CDR2 from the germline V gene are LGHDT and YNNKEL (reference sequence). Here the CDR3 DNA reads TGTGCCAGCAGACAGGGTCCGTATGGCTACACCTTC. Amino acids: CASRQGPYGYTF. The whole variable domain, filled in from reference TRBV3-1 and TRBJ1-2, reads DTAVSQTPKYLVTQMGNDKSIKCEQNLGHDTMYWYKQDSKKFLKIMFSYNNKELIINETVPNRFSPKSPDKAHLNLHINSLELGDSAVYFCASRQGPYGYTFGSGTRLTVV.

This clonotype has just a few counts. A read error may account for a junction end that differs from germline. The V call is TRBV6-1, the J call TRBJ1-1; 10 positions match TRBD1. Germline V gene lookup returns CDR1 MNHNS and CDR2 SASEGT. The CDR3 is 14 residues long. The CDR3: CASMTGGWGTETFF. The CDR3 region has the DNA TGTGCCAGCATGACAGGGGGCTGGGGCACTGAAACTTTCTTT.